A selection of T cell receptor beta chains follows, all from one sample in a study of CD8 T cells in ankylosing spondylitis. TCRdb independently ran MiXCR on the 5' RACE reads; one entry per CDR3 protein. Here the sample spans more than 150,000 distinct CDR3 sequences, about 13% being singletons. The specimen sequenced was blood, either unsorted or a sorted T cell fraction (not recorded which). The receptors were sampled from a male donor with ankylosing spondylitis or in good health (not recorded which). Each CDR3 is given with its conserved first and last residue. D genes are given only for firm matches.

d_gene	v_gene	j_gene	CDR3aa
TRBD2	TRBV27	TRBJ2-3	CASSLTASSGDTQYF
TRBD1	TRBV7-9	TRBJ2-1	CASTLDRGDEQFF
NA	TRBV30	TRBJ2-3	CAWSVMVGGDTQYF
NA	TRBV20-1	TRBJ2-2	CSARAGEGPNTGELFF
NA	TRBV20-1	TRBJ2-1	CSAPGGSVEFF
TRBD2	TRBV12-3/TRBV12-4	TRBJ2-1	CASSPGGSGGAFNEQFF
TRBD1	TRBV15	TRBJ1-3	CATSIRTGAGNTIYF
NA	TRBV5-8	TRBJ2-1	CASSPVLTYNEQFF
NA	TRBV12-3/TRBV12-4	TRBJ2-3	CASSSRGGPSTDTQYF
NA	TRBV12-3/TRBV12-4	TRBJ1-4	CASSLGTQSEKLFF
TRBD1	TRBV24-1	TRBJ2-3	CATSDQGQGLADTQYF
NA	TRBV9	TRBJ2-1	CASSASTVSRLTYNEQFF
NA	TRBV6-1	TRBJ1-5	CASSEAVAVQPQHF
TRBD1	TRBV6-6	TRBJ1-2	CASTGGQDYGYTF